The source of this T cell receptor (beta chain) is a study of CD8+CD57+ T cells in acquired aplastic anemia. The overall study: Sorted CD4+ and CD8+ cells gave an average of roughly 3.2 ug of DNA. Findings and caveats of the study: No significant patient-versus-control difference appeared in CD8+ Simpson's diversity. The same twenty-nine CD8+ CDR3 sequences occurred in patients and in controls.

In the case of this clonotype: Its cognate antigen is unknown.

Germline loops: CDR1 LNHDA, CDR2 SQIVND (reference sequence). This CDR3 has 15 amino acids. With 6 bases removed from V and 5 bases from J, the gap between germline ends came to 20 bases. Patients selected for sequencing had displayed CD8+CD57+ cell expansion by flow cytometry. TCR beta VDJ and CDR3 profiling used genomic DNA as template. One entry per CDR3 protein, called by TCRdb with MiXCR from the reads. The sample records roughly 98,000 distinct CDR3 sequences, around two thirds being singletons. The sample was sorted CD4+, CD8+, or CD8+CD57+ T cells (not recorded which) from PBMCs. The chain has TRBV19 and TRBJ2-7, with D hard to call. This sequence originates from a human donor with aplastic anemia. The CDR3 sequence is CASRSWGSRRDEQYF. The CDR3 region has the DNA TGTGCCAGTAGGAGTTGGGGTAGCAGAAGGGACGAGCAGTACTTC.